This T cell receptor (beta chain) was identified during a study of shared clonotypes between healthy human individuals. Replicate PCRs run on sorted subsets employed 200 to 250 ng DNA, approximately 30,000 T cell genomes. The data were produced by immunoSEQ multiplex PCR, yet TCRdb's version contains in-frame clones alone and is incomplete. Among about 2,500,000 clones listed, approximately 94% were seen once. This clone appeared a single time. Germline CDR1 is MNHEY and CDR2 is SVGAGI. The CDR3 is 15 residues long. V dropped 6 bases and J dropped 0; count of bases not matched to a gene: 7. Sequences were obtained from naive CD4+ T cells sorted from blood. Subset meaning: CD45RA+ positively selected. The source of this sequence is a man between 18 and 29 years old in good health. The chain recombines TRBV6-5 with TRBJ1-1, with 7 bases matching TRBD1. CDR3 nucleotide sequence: TGTGCCAGCAGACCACCAGGGACAGTGAACACTGAAGCTTTCTTT. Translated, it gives CASRPPGTVNTEAFF.